The table lists the clone carrying this T cell receptor beta chain with a few counts. This specimen belongs to a study of T cells in tumors after PD-1 blockade. The overall study: Each patient got pembrolizumab 200 mg every 3 weeks or cemiplimab 350 mg every 2 weeks. Daily vismodegib 150 mg continued in a subset of anti-PD-1-treated patients.

Assay: immunoSEQ multiplex PCR; the TCRdb copy retains only in-frame clones and omits some. Found here are more than 40,000 clones, 65% to 80% of them singletons; the top ten hold around 9.3%. Per germline, CDR1 SNHLY and CDR2 FYNNEI. This CDR3 is 13 amino acids long. V lost 8 bases to trimming and J lost 3 bases, with 11 bases between them. This receptor was taken from a human donor with advanced basal cell or squamous cell carcinoma (not recorded which). The sequenced sample was PBMCs, obtained before anti-PD-1 therapy. The V gene is TRBV2, the J gene TRBJ1-5; tentative D call: TRBD1 (5 bases). CDR3: CASGTGNNQPQHF. For the CDR3, the DNA is TGTGCCAGCGGGACCGGGAACAATCAGCCCCAGCATTTT.